What follows describes a single T cell receptor beta chain. Its cognate antigen has yet to be identified. No much larger clonotype is one base removed from it; base qualities were not supplied. The immunoSEQ Assay, a bias-controlled multiplex PCR, was used to amplify TCRbeta CDR3 regions from genomic DNA. As for the authors' bioinformatics: The number of nucleated cells in each sample was estimated by amplification of reference gene primers within the assay. To quantify the absolute abundance of each unique TCRbeta CDR3 rearrangement, sequence reads were collapsed and filtered. Productive Simpson clonality was computed per sample as the square root of Simpson's diversity index over productive rearrangements. TCRdb stores this immuneACCESS table with in-frame sequences only. Part of the clones is absent; in the studies checked, under half of the shortfall reflects unresolved V genes, and no reason is known for the rest. D and trimming were read from the DNA, whereas the V and J calls and clone size are those reported in that table. The sample yields under 70,000 clones; roughly 87% were counted once. The leading ten clones occupy 9.5% to 13% of the sample.

V lost 7 bases and J lost 7 bases; the stretch between them is 14 bases long. The cysteine opens and the phenylalanine closes a CDR3 of 13 amino acids. Only the CDR3 part of the read is kept: 39 bases, read in frame from the first base. Sequences LNHDA (CDR1) and SQIVND (CDR2) are obtained from the germline V gene (reference sequence). This entry comes from a study of blood T cell repertoires in COVID-19 (TCRdb year 2020). Study-wide context: Collaborator samples came from the United States, Italy and Spain and covered acute and convalescent phases of COVID-19. The prospective study material was composed of cDNA or gDNA derived from T cells, B-cell-depleted T cells, or PBMCs. The dataset comprised deeply sampled blood TCRbeta repertoires from subjects exposed to, actively infected with, or recovered from COVID-19. The repertoires were released in a freely available public database meant as a resource for research on the immune response to SARS-CoV-2. Samples came from the ongoing ImmuneRACE study (first 160 participants) plus 1,254 subjects from 6 global collaborators. Nearly every sample came with metadata listing a de-identified subject ID, COVID-19 status, age in years and sex. Where available, HLA class I and class II types were taken from metadata supplied by the sample provider and were not determined by assay-based typing. Overall results and qualifications from the work: How much clinical and demographic metadata was included differed by source and by participant, and the metadata was provided uncurated.

The collaborating institutions used their own protocols to collect whole blood in K2EDTA tubes. For TCRbeta analysis, collaborator samples were shipped as frozen whole blood, as isolated PBMCs, or as DNA extracted from either sample type. The rearranged chain carries TRBV19 and TRBJ1-5, and perhaps TRBD1 as D gene, on 6 matching bases. The receptor was isolated from a young woman with acute or convalescent COVID-19. Sequencing was performed on peripheral blood. The sequenced DNA: TGTGCCAGTAATGGGGGCAGGGGACAGCCCCAGCATTTT. Its translation reads: CASNGGRGQPQHF.